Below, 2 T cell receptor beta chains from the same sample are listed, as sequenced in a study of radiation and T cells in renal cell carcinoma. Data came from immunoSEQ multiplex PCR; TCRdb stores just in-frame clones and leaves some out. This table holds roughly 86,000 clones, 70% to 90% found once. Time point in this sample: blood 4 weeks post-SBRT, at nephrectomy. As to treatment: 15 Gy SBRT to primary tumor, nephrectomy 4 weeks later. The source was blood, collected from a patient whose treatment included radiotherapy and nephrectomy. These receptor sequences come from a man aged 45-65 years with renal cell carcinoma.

The CDR3 loop is CASSLESLQETQYF. As DNA, the CDR3 is TGCGCCAGCAGCTTGGAATCACTACAAGAGACCCAGTACTTC. The chain joins TRBV5-1 to TRBJ2-5; D not certain. V dropped 0 bases and J dropped 2 bases, with 8 bases sitting between them. The CDR3 is 14 amino acids. Germline loops: CDR1 SGHRS, CDR2 YFSETQ.

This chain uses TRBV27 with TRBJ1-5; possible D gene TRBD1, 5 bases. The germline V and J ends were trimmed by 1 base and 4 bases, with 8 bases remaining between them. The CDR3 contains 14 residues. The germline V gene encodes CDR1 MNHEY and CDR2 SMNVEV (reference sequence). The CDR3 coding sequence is TGTGCCAGCAGTTTATGGCAGGGTAATCAGCCCCAGCATTTT. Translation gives CASSLWQGNQPQHF.